This entry is about one T cell receptor beta chain. Sequencing used immunoSEQ multiplex PCR; TCRdb keeps in-frame clones, though not all of them. The table includes some 50,000 clones, about 87% detected once. This sample stems from a study of blood T cell repertoires in COVID-19. The wider study: Researchers got acute and convalescent COVID-19 samples from the United States, Italy and Spain.

V was trimmed by 0 bases and J by 0 bases, leaving 6 bases between them. CDR1 SGHNT and CDR2 YYREEE come from the germline V gene (reference sequence). This CDR3 comprises 14 residues. This TCR derives from a middle-aged man with acute or convalescent COVID-19. Sequencing input: peripheral blood. The genes are TRBV5-4 and TRBJ2-5, with D perhaps matching TRBD2 (5 bases). The CDR3 bases are TGTGCCAGCAGCTTGGCCGGGAACCAAGAGACCCAGTACTTC. As protein: CASSLAGNQETQYF.